The 28 T cell receptor beta chains given below trace back to one sample, sequenced in a study of blood T cell repertoires in COVID-19 (dated by TCRdb to the early 2020s). Preparation of the library involved the immunoSEQ multiplex PCR assay. Entries here come from immuneACCESS through TCRdb and include only in-frame sequences with V and J called. Some clones fail to appear in such tables; in the studies checked, an unresolved V gene covers under half of the shortfall, and the cause of the remainder is unknown. The sample profile shows 240,000 or so clones; roughly 80% of them were found once. The top ten hold around 7.2% of the sample. Sequencing was done on a sample of peripheral blood. These receptors were taken from a woman aged 80 or over with COVID-19, enrolled during active disease.

V and J are TRBV9 and TRBJ2-7; D is perhaps TRBD1 (5 bases). CDR1 is SGDLS, CDR2 YYNGEE, per germline. V shed 3 bases and J shed 5 bases, with 15 bases lying between them. CDR3 length: 14 amino acids. The CDR3 nucleotides are TGTGCCAGCAGCGGTGGGGCCAGGACCCACGAGCAGTACTTC. This sequence encodes CASSGGARTHEQYF.

The gene calls are TRBV6-1 and TRBJ2-1; 12 bases fit TRBD2. Trimming cost V 0 bases and J 3 bases; bases outside gene matches: 3. CDR3 length equals 17 residues. Germline CDR1 is MNHNS and CDR2 is SASEGT. The CDR3 coding sequence is TGTGCCAGCAGTGAAGCGCTGGGACTAGCGGGCTACAATGAGCAGTTCTTC. It is translated as CASSEALGLAGYNEQFF.

The rearrangement uses TRBV19 and TRBJ1-1; unclear D gene. With 9 bases removed from V and 10 bases from J, the gap between germline ends came to 15 bases. In germline, CDR1 is LNHDA, CDR2 SQIVND (reference sequence). The CDR3 totals 11 residues. The CDR3 bases are TGTGCCAGCCTCGTGCGGTTCGGAGCTTTCTTT. Its protein is CASLVRFGAFF. Looking up the rest from reference TRBV19 and TRBJ1-1 gives the full variable domain: DGGITQSPKYLFRKEGQNVTLSCEQNLNHDAMYWYRQDPGQGLRLIYYSQIVNDFQKGDIAEGYSVSREKKESFPLTVTSAQKNPTAFYLCASLVRFGAFFGQGTRLTVV.

This clone was counted between two and nine times. The chain carries TRBV15 and TRBJ2-1; perhaps TRBD2 as D (6 bases). CDR1 is LNHNV, CDR2 YYDKDF, per germline (reference sequence). Deletions cut 9 bases from V and 6 bases from J, with 21 bases between. The length of the CDR3 is 15 residues. The chain's CDR3 is CATAGPQIVGNEQFF. The CDR3, as DNA: TGTGCCACTGCGGGACCCCAGATCGTTGGCAATGAGCAGTTCTTC.

V gene TRBV7-2 combines with J gene TRBJ2-1, with TRBD2 matching over 11 bases. There are 15 residues in the CDR3. Per germline, CDR1 SGHTA and CDR2 FQGNSA. Trimming cost V 2 bases and J 10 bases; bases outside gene matches: 7. CDR3 nucleotide sequence: TGTGCCAGCAGCTTATTAGCGGGAGGGAGGGACGAGCAGTTCTTC. Protein: CASSLLAGGRDEQFF. The variable domain in full, completed from reference TRBV7-2 and TRBJ2-1, reads GAGVSQSPSNKVTEKGKDVELRCDPISGHTALYWYRQSLGQGLEFLIYFQGNSAPDKSGLPSDRFSAERTGGSVSTLTIQRTQQEDSAVYLCASSLLAGGRDEQFFGPGTRLTVL.

The rearrangement links TRBV12-3 or TRBV12-4 to TRBJ1-5; perhaps TRBD1 as D (6 bases). The CDR3 has 13 amino acids. Trimming cost V 6 bases and J 7 bases, with 13 bases left between them. Here the CDR3 reads CASSYRGGQPQHF. The CDR3 DNA reads as TGTGCCAGCAGCTATAGGGGGGGCCAGCCCCAGCATTTT.

The chain has TRBV19 and TRBJ1-5, with 9 bases that match TRBD1. The CDR3 sequence is 13 residues long. V lost 10 bases and J lost 7; bases outside the gene matches: 8. Germline V gene sequence: CDR1 LNHDA, CDR2 SQIVND (reference sequence). The DNA of the CDR3 is TGTGCCACCGGGACAGGGCGCGGGCAGCCCCAGCATTTT. It codes for CATGTGRGQPQHF.

This clone has more than one count but fewer than ten. The chain is built from TRBV2 and TRBJ1-2, with 10 bases aligning to TRBD1. There are 14 residues in the CDR3. Germline CDR1 SNHLY, CDR2 FYNNEI. The V gene end was trimmed by 8 bases and the J gene end by 8 bases; junction bases not matched to a gene: 11. The CDR3 is CASWGGTGVYGYTF. The DNA of the CDR3 is TGTGCCAGCTGGGGAGGGACAGGGGTTTACGGCTACACCTTC.

In regard to this clone: Other nucleotide sequences in the sample specify the same CDR3. This rearrangement joins TRBV12-3 or TRBV12-4 to TRBJ1-3; no clear D. The germline V and J ends were trimmed by 4 bases and 3 bases, with 4 bases remaining between them. The CDR3 contains 12 residues. The CDR3 protein is CASSYSGNTIYF. CDR3 in DNA: TGTGCCAGCAGTTACAGTGGAAACACCATATATTTT.

The chain carries TRBV5-1 and TRBJ2-3; 8 bases are a match to TRBD2. There are 14 residues in the CDR3. The trim removed 1 base at V and 5 bases at J, leaving 3 bases unmatched. Germline V CDR1 and CDR2: SGHRS, YFSETQ. CDR3 protein: CASSLMRGEDTQYF. The CDR3 nucleotides are TGCGCCAGCAGCTTGATGCGGGGGGAAGATACGCAGTATTTT.

A few counts support this clone. This sequence joins TRBV5-8 and TRBJ2-7, with 8 bases that match TRBD1. The CDR3 covers 15 residues. Trimming took 5 bases from V and 6 from J; bases not matched to a gene: 13. Per the germline V gene, CDR1 is SGHTS and CDR2 is YDEGEE. The chain's CDR3 is CASSSTGTGRGEQYF. For the CDR3, the DNA is TGTGCCAGCAGTTCAACCGGGACAGGAAGGGGCGAGCAGTACTTC.

The chain carries TRBV7-9 and TRBJ2-7; 7 bases line up with TRBD2. Germline lookup yields CDR1 SEHNR and CDR2 FQNEAQ (reference sequence). This CDR3 region has 13 residues. With V trimmed by 6 bases and J by 3 bases, 5 bases remained unmatched. This CDR3 is CASRPRGVYEQYF. The CDR3 nucleotides read TGTGCCAGCAGACCCCGGGGGGTCTACGAGCAGTACTTC. Filled out from reference TRBV7-9 and TRBJ2-7, the complete variable domain reads DTGVSQNPRHKITKRGQNVTFRCDPISEHNRLYWYRQTLGQGPEFLTYFQNEAQLEKSRLLSDRFSAERPKGSFSTLEIQRTEQGDSAMYLCASRPRGVYEQYFGPGTRLTVT.

The chain employs TRBV6-2 or TRBV6-3 and TRBJ1-6, with no clear D. The CDR3 has 16 residues. The germline gives CDR1 MNHEY, CDR2 SVGEGT. Trimming removed 2 bases at V and 0 bases at J, with 8 bases between. CDR3 region: CASSYGTSSYNSPLHF. The CDR3 DNA sequence: TGTGCCAGCAGTTACGGTACCAGCTCCTATAATTCACCCCTCCACTTT.

V gene TRBV5-1 combines with J gene TRBJ2-2; D gene uncertain. V shed 0 bases and J shed 1 base, with 7 bases lying between them. This CDR3 has 15 residues. Germline CDR1 SGHRS, CDR2 YFSETQ. CDR3 sequence: CASSLVAENTGELFF. Here the CDR3 DNA reads TGCGCCAGCAGCTTGGTGGCAGAGAACACCGGGGAGCTGTTTTTT.

The V call is TRBV6-5, the J call TRBJ2-2, with D tentatively TRBD2 (6 bases). The CDR3 contains 13 residues. The V end was cut by 8 bases, the J end by 0 bases, with 7 bases between. Germline CDR1 MNHEY, CDR2 SVGAGI. CDR3 coding DNA: TGTGCCAGCCGGACTACGAACACCGGGGAGCTGTTTTTT. It yields the protein CASRTTNTGELFF.

The genes are TRBV5-1 and TRBJ2-3; D is possibly TRBD1 (6 bases). The germline V gene encodes CDR1 SGHRS and CDR2 YFSETQ. This CDR3 spans 14 amino acids. V lost 4 bases, J lost 4 bases, and 13 bases lay in between. CDR3 sequence (DNA): TGCGCCAGCAGCAGGGGGATGACGGCAGATACGCAGTATTTT. Amino acids: CASSRGMTADTQYF. The entire variable domain, with the rest obtained from reference TRBV5-1 and TRBJ2-3, is as follows: KAGVTQTPRYLIKTRGQQVTLSCSPISGHRSVSWYQQTPGQGLQFLFEYFSETQRNKGNFPGRFSGRQFSNSRSEMNVSTLELGDSALYLCASSRGMTADTQYFGPGTRLTVL.

The chain employs TRBV18 and TRBJ2-7; D is undetermined. The germline CDR1 and CDR2 sequences are KGHSH and LQKENI. The CDR3 totals 15 residues. V was shortened by 3 bases and J by 9 bases, with 21 bases between the two germline ends. For the CDR3, the DNA is TGTGCCAGCTCACCGCATCCCGTTTCGAGGCTGGGGCAGTACTTC. Translated, it gives CASSPHPVSRLGQYF.

The J gene is TRBJ1-2, the V gene TRBV2; D ambiguous. Germline CDR1 is SNHLY and CDR2 is FYNNEI. The CDR3 is made up of 11 amino acids. The V and J ends lost 4 bases and 6 bases respectively, with 6 bases between them. The CDR3 region is CASSVRNGYTF. The CDR3 DNA follows: TGTGCCAGCAGTGTGAGAAATGGCTACACCTTC.

This chain's CDR3 is CASSTSRAREQYF. In DNA form, the CDR3 reads TGTGCCAGCAGCACCTCGCGGGCTCGCGAGCAGTACTTC. The chain is built from TRBV7-8 and TRBJ2-7; possibly TRBD2 for D (5 bases). With 5 bases removed from V and 6 bases from J, the gap between germline ends came to 14 bases. The CDR3 loop spans 13 amino acids. Germline V lookup: CDR1 SGHVS, CDR2 FQNEAQ.

The J gene is TRBJ1-1, the V gene TRBV29-1; no clear D. Germline CDR1 SQVTM, CDR2 ANQGSEA. This CDR3 region has 12 residues. V lost 4 bases, J lost 0 bases, and 6 bases lay in between. CDR3 nucleotide sequence: TGCAGCGTTGGGCAGTTGAACACTGAAGCTTTCTTT. Amino acid sequence: CSVGQLNTEAFF.

The chain couples TRBV28 to TRBJ1-1, with D unclear. The CDR3 is 12 amino acids. The ends were cut back, 2 bases at V and 7 bases at J, with 8 bases in the middle. In germline, CDR1 is MDHEN, CDR2 SYDVKM. The CDR3: CASSLPGHEAFF. CDR3 bases: TGTGCCAGCAGTTTACCCGGTCATGAAGCTTTCTTT.

The chain has TRBV5-1 and TRBJ2-3; 14 bases map to TRBD2. V shed 3 bases, J shed 4 bases, and the junction held 7 bases outside the gene matches. The CDR3 sequence is 17 residues long. Germline values: CDR1 SGHRS, CDR2 YFSETQ. CDR3 amino acids: CASSSLTSGRAADTQYF. For the CDR3, the DNA is TGCGCCAGCAGCTCCCTGACTAGCGGGAGGGCCGCAGATACGCAGTATTTT.

V gene TRBV19 combines with J gene TRBJ2-7; D uncertain. Germline CDR1 and CDR2: LNHDA and SQIVND (reference sequence). Between the trimmed V and J ends, which lost 4 bases and 3 bases, there was a span of 7 bases. This CDR3 comprises 12 residues. CDR3 DNA sequence: TGTGCCAGTAGTAACAGAAACTACGAGCAGTACTTC. It is translated as CASSNRNYEQYF.

This rearrangement joins TRBV25-1 to TRBJ2-5, with a weak D call TRBD1 (8 bases). The germline CDR1 and CDR2 sequences are MGHDK and SYGVNS. The CDR3 totals 14 residues. Trimming stripped 5 bases from V and 3 bases from J, with 13 bases between. The CDR3 nucleotides read TGTGCCAGCAGTTGGACAGGGAGGGAAGAGACCCAGTACTTC. This translates into CASSWTGREETQYF.

The V and J genes are TRBV28 and TRBJ1-1; D gene uncertain. The CDR3 consists of 13 residues. The V gene lost 6 bases and the J gene lost 10 bases, with 18 bases spanning the gap. Germline V gives CDR1 MDHEN, CDR2 SYDVKM. The CDR3 sequence is CASSSPVSFGAFF. The CDR3 DNA is TGTGCCAGCAGCTCCCCTGTTTCATTCGGAGCTTTCTTT.

The CDR3 sequence is CARAPAGVHEQYF. Here the CDR3 DNA reads TGTGCCAGAGCCCCGGCGGGAGTCCACGAGCAGTACTTC. This chain uses TRBV19 with TRBJ2-7, with 7 bases matching TRBD2. CDR3 length: 13 residues. The J segment lost 5 bases and the V segment lost 9 bases, leaving 10 bases of the junction unmatched. CDR1 LNHDA and CDR2 SQIVND come from the germline V gene (reference sequence). Combining the CDR3 with reference TRBV19 and TRBJ2-7 gives the whole variable domain DGGITQSPKYLFRKEGQNVTLSCEQNLNHDAMYWYRQDPGQGLRLIYYSQIVNDFQKGDIAEGYSVSREKKESFPLTVTSAQKNPTAFYLCARAPAGVHEQYFGPGTRLTVT.

The count of this clone is one. This chain joins TRBV6-6 and TRBJ1-5; D remains ambiguous. The CDR3 is made up of 14 amino acids. Trimming stripped 5 bases from V and 1 base from J, with 9 bases between. Per the germline V gene, CDR1 is MNHNY and CDR2 is SVGAGI (reference sequence). CDR3 DNA: TGTGCCAGCAGTCTCTCGGGGAGCAATCAGCCCCAGCATTTT. Translation gives CASSLSGSNQPQHF.

This sequence joins TRBV12-5 and TRBJ1-5; D uncertain. The V end was cut by 6 bases, the J end by 11 bases, with 20 bases between. Germline assignment: CDR1 LGHNT and CDR2 FRNRAP. The CDR3 consists of 14 residues. Here the CDR3 reads CASGGEKAAPSQHF. The CDR3 nucleotides are TGTGCTAGTGGGGGAGAGAAAGCCGCCCCTTCCCAGCATTTT.